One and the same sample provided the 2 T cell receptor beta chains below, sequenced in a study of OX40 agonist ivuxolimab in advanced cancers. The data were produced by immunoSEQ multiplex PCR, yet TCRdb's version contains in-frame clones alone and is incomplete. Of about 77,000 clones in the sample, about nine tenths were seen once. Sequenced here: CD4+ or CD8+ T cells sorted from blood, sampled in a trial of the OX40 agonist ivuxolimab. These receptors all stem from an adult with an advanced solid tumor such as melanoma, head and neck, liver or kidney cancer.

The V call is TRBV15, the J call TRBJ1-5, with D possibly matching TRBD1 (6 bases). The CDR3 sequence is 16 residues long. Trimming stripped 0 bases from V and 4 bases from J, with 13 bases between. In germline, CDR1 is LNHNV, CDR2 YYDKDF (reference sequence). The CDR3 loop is CATSREAGERNQPQHF. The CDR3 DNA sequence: TGTGCCACCAGCAGAGAAGCAGGGGAGAGGAATCAGCCCCAGCATTTT.

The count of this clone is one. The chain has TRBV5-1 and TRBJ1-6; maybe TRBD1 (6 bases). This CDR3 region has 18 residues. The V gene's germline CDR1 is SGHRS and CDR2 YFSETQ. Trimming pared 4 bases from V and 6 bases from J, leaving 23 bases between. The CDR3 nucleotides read TGCGCCAGCAGCACTCTCGGGACATCCCGAGATATTAATTCACCCCTCCACTTT. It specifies CASSTLGTSRDINSPLHF.